Included here is one TCR beta chain sequence, with context. The data derive from a study of blood T cell repertoires in COVID-19. At the level of the study: The analysed material was cDNA or gDNA that came from T cells, B-cell-depleted T cells, or PBMCs.

Original processing notes: Counts of nucleated cells, estimated from reference gene primer amplification, were obtained. Profiling relied on immunoSEQ multiplex PCR, and the TCRdb table lists in-frame clones only, not all of them. That table supplies the V and J calls and clone size; D and trimming were determined from the DNA. The sample records more than 100,000 clones, over 75% being singletons. Germline CDR1 is SEHNR and CDR2 is FQNEAQ (reference sequence). The J segment lost 6 bases and the V segment lost 8 bases, leaving 7 bases of the junction unmatched. The CDR3 runs to 15 residues. This clonotype was obtained from a human donor in a cohort sampled during active or convalescent COVID-19. Sequencing was done on a sample of peripheral blood. This sequence joins TRBV7-9 and TRBJ2-1; 13 positions agree with TRBD2. CDR3 in DNA: TGTGCCAGCGGTGGACTAGCGGGGGCCTCCAATGAGCAGTTCTTC. This translates into CASGGLAGASNEQFF. Looking up the rest from reference TRBV7-9 and TRBJ2-1 gives the full variable domain: DTGVSQNPRHKITKRGQNVTFRCDPISEHNRLYWYRQTLGQGPEFLTYFQNEAQLEKSRLLSDRFSAERPKGSFSTLEIQRTEQGDSAMYLCASGGLAGASNEQFFGPGTRLTVL.